This TCR beta chain was obtained from a study of cytotoxic CD8 clonotypes in ibrutinib-treated CLL. Study-wide context: Results showed 25 or so partial and 2 complete responses; following median around six years, roughly 15 remained remitted, roughly 12 advanced.

Per germline, CDR1 SGHVS and CDR2 FNYEAQ. The CDR3 runs to 14 residues. The V and J ends lost 1 base and 6 bases, in that order; junction bases with no gene match: 6. A 1 in 200,000 to 1 in 1 million T cell depth was the sequencing target. Assay used: immunoSEQ multiplex PCR; TCRdb lists only in-frame clones, some missing. Of around 310,000 clones listed, roughly 85% are singletons. Overall study findings and caveats: Baseline clonality was higher than in age-matched healthy donors and moved in step with circulating CD8+ T-cell counts. Contraction or stability on treatment was seen for public clonotypes, which were uncommon.

As for this clone: The antigen remains unidentified.

V gene TRBV7-6 combines with J gene TRBJ2-7, with TRBD1 identical over 7 bases. The TCR was taken from a human donor with chronic lymphocytic leukemia. The sequencing here drew on PBMCs, taken before ibrutinib treatment. The CDR3 nucleotides read TGTGCCAGCAGCTTAGAGATTCAGGGGGTCGAGCAGTACTTC. Amino acids: CASSLEIQGVEQYF.